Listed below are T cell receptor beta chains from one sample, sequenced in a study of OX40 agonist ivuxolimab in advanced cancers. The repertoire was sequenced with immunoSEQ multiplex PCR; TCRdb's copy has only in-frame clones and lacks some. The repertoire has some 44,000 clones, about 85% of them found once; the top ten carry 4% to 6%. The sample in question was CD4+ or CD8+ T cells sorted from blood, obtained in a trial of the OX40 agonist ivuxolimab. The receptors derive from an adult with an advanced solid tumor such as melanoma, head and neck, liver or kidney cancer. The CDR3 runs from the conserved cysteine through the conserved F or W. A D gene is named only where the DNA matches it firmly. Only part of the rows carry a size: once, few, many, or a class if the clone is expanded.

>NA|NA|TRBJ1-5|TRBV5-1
TGCGCCAGCAGCTTCGAGGGGGGGGAACCCCAGCATTTT
CASSFEGGEPQHF
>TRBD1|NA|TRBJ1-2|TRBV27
TGTGCCAGCAGTTCCCACTCCAGCCAGGGGGTACATGGCTACACCTTC
CASSSHSSQGVHGYTF
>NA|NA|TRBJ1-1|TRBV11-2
TGTGCCAGCAGCTTAGAGTTTGGCAGGGCTAACACTGAAGCTTTCTTT
CASSLEFGRANTEAFF
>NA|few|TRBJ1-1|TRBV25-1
TGTGCCAGCAGTGCCCAGGAGGCAGGGCACACTGAAGCTTTCTTT
CASSAQEAGHTEAFF
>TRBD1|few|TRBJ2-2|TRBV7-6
TGTGCCAGCAGCTTAGCAGGACAGGGGGTGGACACCGGGGAGCTGTTTTTT
CASSLAGQGVDTGELFF
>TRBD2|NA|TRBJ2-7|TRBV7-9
TGTGCCAGCAGCCCGACTAGCGGGAGTTACGAGCAGTACTTC
CASSPTSGSYEQYF
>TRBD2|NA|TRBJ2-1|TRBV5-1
TGCGCCAGCAGCTGGAGCGGGAGGGGGTCCTACAATGAGCAGTTCTTC
CASSWSGRGSYNEQFF
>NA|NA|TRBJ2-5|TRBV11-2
TGTGCCAGCAGCCCCGGACTCTACCAAGAGACCCAGTACTTC
CASSPGLYQETQYF
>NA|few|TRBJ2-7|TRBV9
TGTGCCAGCAGTCTGGGTACTGGGGTAGGAAGGATGGACGAGCAGTACTTC
CASSLGTGVGRMDEQYF
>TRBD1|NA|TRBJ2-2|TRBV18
TGTGCCAGCTCCCCGGACAGGGCGAACACCGGGGAGCTGTTTTTT
CASSPDRANTGELFF
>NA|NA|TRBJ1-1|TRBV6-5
TGTGCCAGCAGACCCCAGTACACTGAAGCTTTCTTT
CASRPQYTEAFF
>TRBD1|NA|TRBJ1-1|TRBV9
TGTGCCAGCAGCTTGAGGGACAGCAGCTTTTCTGAAGCTTTCTTT
CASSLRDSSFSEAFF
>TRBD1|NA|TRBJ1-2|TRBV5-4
TGTGCCAGCAGCTCAGACAGGGTTGGTGGCTACACCTTC
CASSSDRVGGYTF
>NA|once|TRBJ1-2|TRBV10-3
TGTGCCATCAGTGAGCGGAGTGGCTATGGCTACACCTTC
CAISERSGYGYTF
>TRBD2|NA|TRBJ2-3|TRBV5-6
TGTGCCAGCAGCCCAGAAGCGGGAGTGATCACAGATACGCAGTATTTT
CASSPEAGVITDTQYF
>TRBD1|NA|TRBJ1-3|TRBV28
TGTGCCAGCAGGCCGGGACAGGGCATCGGAAACACCATATATTTT
CASRPGQGIGNTIYF
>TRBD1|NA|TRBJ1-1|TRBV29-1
TGCAGCGTTGCCCCAGGGGGAATTGTGAACACTGAAGCTTTCTTT
CSVAPGGIVNTEAFF
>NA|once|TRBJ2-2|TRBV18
TGTGCCAGCTCACCGCAGTCCCACTCCGGGACAACGAACACCGGGGAGCTGTTTTTT
CASSPQSHSGTTNTGELFF
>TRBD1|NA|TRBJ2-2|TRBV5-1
TGCGCCAGCAGCCGCCAGGGACAGGGTAACACCGGGGAGCTGTTTTTT
CASSRQGQGNTGELFF
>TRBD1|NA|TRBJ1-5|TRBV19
TGTGCCAGTAGTATAGCCCCTATACAGGGGTTTTATAGCAATCAGCCCCAGCATTTT
CASSIAPIQGFYSNQPQHF
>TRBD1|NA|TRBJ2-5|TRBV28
TGTGCCAGCAGTACCCGGACAGGCCAAGAGACCCAGTACTTC
CASSTRTGQETQYF
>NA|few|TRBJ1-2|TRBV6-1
TGTGCCAGCAGTGGGAACAAAGGAAACTATGGCTACACCTTC
CASSGNKGNYGYTF
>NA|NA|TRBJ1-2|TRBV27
TGTGCCAGCAGTTTATCGGTGGGCAGGGTAAGATCCGGCTACACCTTC
CASSLSVGRVRSGYTF
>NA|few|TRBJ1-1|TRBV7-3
TGTGCCAGCAGCTTAAATTCGGCCAGGGGGAACACTGAAGCTTTCTTT
CASSLNSARGNTEAFF
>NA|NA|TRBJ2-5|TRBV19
TGTGCCAGTAGTCCCTTGACTGGCAACCAAGAGACCCAGTACTTC
CASSPLTGNQETQYF
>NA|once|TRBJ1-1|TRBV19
TGTGCCAGTAGTATTAGCGGGATCGTGACTGAAGCTTTCTTT
CASSISGIVTEAFF
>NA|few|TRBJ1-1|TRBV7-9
TGTGCCAGTGAAGGAGGGCCCACTGAAGCTTTCTTT
CASEGGPTEAFF
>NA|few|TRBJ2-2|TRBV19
TGTGCCACCGGAAGGGGGATCACCGGGGAGCTGTTTTTT
CATGRGITGELFF
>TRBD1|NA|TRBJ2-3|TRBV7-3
TGTGCCAGCAGCTTAACCGGGACAGGGGGATCAGATACGCAGTATTTT
CASSLTGTGGSDTQYF
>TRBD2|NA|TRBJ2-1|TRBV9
TGTGCCAGCAGCGCGAGGGGACTAGCGGGAGTCGTGAGTGAGCAGTTCTTC
CASSARGLAGVVSEQFF
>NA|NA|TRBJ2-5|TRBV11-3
TGTGCCAGCAGCTTAGAAGATATAAGCCTAAACTTC
CASSLEDISLNF
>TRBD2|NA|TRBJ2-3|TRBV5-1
TGCGCCAGCAGCTATAGCGGGACTAGCGGGAGTGCAGATACGCAGTATTTT
CASSYSGTSGSADTQYF
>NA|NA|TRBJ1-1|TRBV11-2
TGTGCCAGCAGCTCAAACCGGGGCAGGAAAGCTTTCTTT
CASSSNRGRKAFF
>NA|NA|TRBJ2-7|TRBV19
TGTGCCAGTAGTTTCGGCGAGTTGGGCGAGCAGTACTTC
CASSFGELGEQYF